A single sample is the source of the 30 T cell receptor beta chains below, sequenced in a study of patients and donors after allogeneic stem cell transplantation. TCRdb processed the RT-PCR reads anew with MiXCR; each CDR3 protein has one entry. The sample lists 150,000 to 200,000 distinct CDR3 sequences, roughly 31% occurring once. The sample consisted of blood, either unsorted or a sorted T cell fraction (not recorded which). Receptor source: a human donor who was either an allogeneic HSCT recipient or a stem cell or donor lymphocyte infusion donor (not recorded which). It is not recorded whose cells these are; they may come from a transplant donor.

This clonotype came up once. V and J are TRBV3-1 and TRBJ2-3, with 9 nucleotides matching TRBD2. Germline lookup yields CDR1 LGHDT and CDR2 YNNKEL (reference sequence). J gave up 2 bases and V 0 bases, and 12 bases lay outside the gene matches. The CDR3 has 19 amino acids. The chain's CDR3 is CASSQEGLAGAGDTDTQYF. In nucleotides, the CDR3 is TGTGCCAGCAGCCAAGAAGGGTTAGCGGGAGCGGGGGACACAGATACGCAGTATTTT.

This clonotype came up a few times. CDR3 nucleotide sequence: TGTGCCATCAGTATAGCGGGAGGCCTCACCGGGGAGCTGTTTTTT. It codes for CAISIAGGLTGELFF. The V and J genes are TRBV10-3 and TRBJ2-2, with 10 bases identical to TRBD2. CDR3 length: 15 amino acids. Germline CDR1 and CDR2: ENHRY and SYGVKD. The J segment lost 4 bases and the V segment lost 5 bases, leaving 4 bases of the junction unmatched.

This clonotype appeared a single time. V and J are TRBV3-1 and TRBJ2-7, with D perhaps matching TRBD1 or TRBD2 (5 bases each). Trimming cost V 3 bases and J 7 bases, with 13 bases left between them. Germline V lookup: CDR1 LGHDT, CDR2 YNNKEL (reference sequence). The CDR3 is 13 amino acids. The DNA for the CDR3 is TGTGCCAGCAGCCACCCGGGGACGGGTGAGCAGTACTTC. It translates to CASSHPGTGEQYF.

This chain joins TRBV6-5 and TRBJ2-2; D is possibly TRBD1 or TRBD2 (5 bases each). Germline V gene lookup returns CDR1 MNHEY and CDR2 SVGAGI. Trimming left V 6 bases short and J 1 base short, with 12 bases between. The CDR3 sequence is 15 residues long. The CDR3 region has the DNA TGTGCCAGCAGACTGGGACCTCGGAACACCGGGGAGCTGTTTTTT. Its protein product is CASRLGPRNTGELFF.

The chain carries TRBV6-2 or TRBV6-3 and TRBJ2-1, with D tentatively TRBD1 (5 bases). Trimming pared 6 bases from V and 4 bases from J, leaving 19 bases between. From germline, CDR1 is MNHEY and CDR2 SVGEGT. The CDR3 runs 16 residues. The CDR3 spells CASRSSRVTIYNEQFF. Here the CDR3 DNA reads TGTGCCAGCAGAAGTAGCAGGGTTACAATTTACAATGAGCAGTTCTTC.

This chain links TRBV4-3 with TRBJ2-3; 11 bases line up with TRBD2. The CDR3 spans 16 residues. Germline CDR1 reads LGHNA; CDR2 reads YSLEER. Trimming cost V 4 bases and J 2 bases; bases outside gene matches: 5. The CDR3 is CASSPRGLAVTDTQYF. In nucleotides, the CDR3 is TGCGCCAGCAGCCCTAGGGGACTAGCGGTCACAGATACGCAGTATTTT.

The rearrangement uses TRBV20-1 and TRBJ2-7, with D maybe TRBD1 (5 bases). The CDR3 spans 14 residues. CDR1 is DFQATT, CDR2 SNEGSKA, per germline (reference sequence). V was cut by 5 bases and J by 0 bases, with 14 bases left in between. Here the CDR3 reads CSAHGNGASYEQYF. Here the CDR3 DNA reads TGCAGTGCTCACGGTAATGGGGCCTCCTACGAGCAGTACTTC.

This clonotype was observed a few times. J is TRBJ1-5 and V is TRBV7-2, with 9 bases that match TRBD1. The CDR3 length is 15 residues. Trimming removed 5 bases from V and 0 bases from J; junction bases left unmatched: 2. CDR1 SGHTA and CDR2 FQGNSA come from the germline V gene. Here the CDR3 reads CASSRTGDSNQPQHF. The CDR3, as DNA: TGTGCCAGCAGCCGGACAGGGGATAGCAATCAGCCCCAGCATTTT.

There are many counts of this clonotype. This chain joins TRBV27 and TRBJ1-2; 7 positions agree with TRBD1. V gave up 5 bases and J gave up 7 bases; unmatched junction bases: 16. The CDR3 consists of 16 residues. Germline V gene sequence: CDR1 MNHEY, CDR2 SMNVEV (reference sequence). The chain's CDR3 is CASSPSGTAGVSGYTF. The DNA for the CDR3 is TGTGCCAGCAGTCCTTCCGGGACAGCAGGTGTAAGTGGCTACACCTTC.

The chain recombines TRBV6-2 or TRBV6-3 with TRBJ1-5; 9 bases are a match to TRBD1. Germline CDR1 MNHEY, CDR2 SVGEGT. The V segment lost 4 bases and the J segment 1 base; nucleotides outside the gene matches: 5. The CDR3 length is 16 residues. The CDR3 DNA reads TGTGCCAGCAGTTTACAGGGGGCCCGGAGCAATCAGCCCCAGCATTTT. This translates into CASSLQGARSNQPQHF.

This chain uses TRBV4-2 with TRBJ2-5, with 10 nucleotides matching TRBD2. Trimming cost V 4 bases and J 5 bases; bases outside gene matches: 4. Germline lookup yields CDR1 LGHNA and CDR2 YNFKEQ. The CDR3 is 14 residues long. The chain's CDR3 is CASSPTSGTETQYF. The DNA of the CDR3 is TGTGCCAGCAGCCCAACTAGCGGGACGGAGACCCAGTACTTC.

This clonotype showed up just a few times. The J gene is TRBJ2-1, the V gene TRBV12-3 or TRBV12-4; 9 bases are shared with TRBD2. The CDR3 loop spans 14 amino acids. V gave up 6 bases and J gave up 10 bases; unmatched junction bases: 10. The CDR3 DNA is TGTGCCAGCAGGAAACGAGGTCTAGCGGGAGAGCAGTTCTTC. Residues: CASRKRGLAGEQFF.

This clonotype was counted a few times. The CDR3 protein is CASSLLRGASNYGYTF. As DNA, the CDR3 is TGTGCCAGCAGCTTACTTAGGGGGGCGAGTAACTATGGCTACACCTTC. The chain combines TRBV12-3 or TRBV12-4 with TRBJ1-2, with D maybe TRBD1 (6 bases). There are 16 residues in the CDR3. V lost 6 bases, J lost 1 base, and 18 bases lay in between.

The chain joins TRBV20-1 to TRBJ1-2; tentative D call: TRBD1 (5 bases). Germline V gene sequence: CDR1 DFQATT, CDR2 SNEGSKA (reference sequence). The CDR3 sequence is 16 residues long. V lost 4 bases, J lost 2 bases, and 20 bases lay in between. CDR3 in DNA: TGCAGTGCTACCCCGGGGCGGGGAAGGCTAAACTATGGCTACACCTTC. Encoded protein: CSATPGRGRLNYGYTF.

A single count supports this clonotype. The V call is TRBV30, the J call TRBJ2-3, with TRBD2 matching over 8 bases. Germline lookup yields CDR1 GTSNPN and CDR2 SVGIG (reference sequence). Trimming at V came to 0 bases and at J to 8 bases, leaving 4 bases not matched to a gene. This CDR3 has 13 amino acids. The CDR3 region is CAWSVVAGTTQYF. CDR3 coding DNA: TGTGCCTGGAGTGTGGTAGCGGGAACTACGCAGTATTTT.

The genes are TRBV20-1 and TRBJ1-2; D unresolved. The length of the CDR3 is 14 residues. The V and J ends lost 3 bases and 2 bases respectively, with 13 bases between them. The germline gives CDR1 DFQATT, CDR2 SNEGSKA (reference sequence). The chain's CDR3 is CSARTSRRNYGYTF. The CDR3 coding sequence is TGCAGTGCTAGGACGTCCAGGAGAAACTATGGCTACACCTTC.

This clonotype was seen many times. The rearrangement uses TRBV3-1 and TRBJ1-5; D is ambiguous. The germline V gene has CDR1 LGHDT and CDR2 YNNKEL (reference sequence). This CDR3 contains 15 residues. Trimming left V 4 bases short and J 7 bases short, with 17 bases between. The CDR3: CASSLSAGFRQPQHF. As DNA, the CDR3 is TGTGCCAGCAGCCTCAGCGCGGGGTTCAGGCAGCCCCAGCATTTT. Based on the CDR3 plus reference TRBV3-1 and TRBJ1-5, the full variable domain is DTAVSQTPKYLVTQMGNDKSIKCEQNLGHDTMYWYKQDSKKFLKIMFSYNNKELIINETVPNRFSPKSPDKAHLNLHINSLELGDSAVYFCASSLSAGFRQPQHFGDGTRLSIL.

This chain connects TRBV12-3 or TRBV12-4 to TRBJ2-7; D is undetermined. The CDR3 loop spans 12 amino acids. Trimming stripped 2 bases from V and 2 bases from J, with 4 bases between. CDR3 sequence reads: CASSLRTYEQYF. Written as DNA, the CDR3 is TGTGCCAGCAGTTTACGGACCTACGAGCAGTACTTC.

The chain has TRBV20-1 and TRBJ1-2; 7 nucleotides agree with TRBD1. J was trimmed by 4 bases and V by 6 bases; bases with no gene match: 5. Germline V gene sequence: CDR1 DFQATT, CDR2 SNEGSKA (reference sequence). The length of the CDR3 is 12 residues. For the CDR3, the DNA is TGCAGTGCCGATACAGGGGCCTATGGCTACACCTTC. As protein: CSADTGAYGYTF.

This clonotype qualifies as medium-sized. The V gene is TRBV7-2, the J gene TRBJ1-1; no definite D call. Trimming pared 1 base from V and 2 bases from J, leaving 5 bases between. CDR3 length: 13 amino acids. Germline V gives CDR1 SGHTA, CDR2 FQGNSA. The CDR3 nucleotides are TGTGCCAGCAGCTTAGGCTCAAACACTGAAGCTTTCTTT. Translating gives CASSLGSNTEAFF.

Only a few counts were recorded for this clonotype. The chain has TRBV5-6 and TRBJ1-5; D gene ambiguous. The germline CDR1 and CDR2 sequences are SGHDT and YYEEEE. Trimming removed 3 bases at V and 5 bases at J, with 12 bases between. The CDR3 is 14 residues long. The CDR3 here is CASSYAGVDQPQHF. For the CDR3, the DNA is TGTGCCAGCAGCTATGCCGGGGTGGATCAGCCCCAGCATTTT.

Here the CDR3 DNA reads TGTGCCAGCAGCCAAGGAGTTAGCGGGAGGGCTAGCACAGATACGCAGTATTTT. Amino acids: CASSQGVSGRASTDTQYF. The rearrangement links TRBV4-2 to TRBJ2-3, with TRBD2 matching over 11 bases. J lost 0 bases, V lost 1 base, and 6 bases had no gene match. The germline gives CDR1 LGHNA, CDR2 YNFKEQ. This CDR3 has 18 residues.

This chain connects TRBV7-2 to TRBJ1-6; D is undetermined. This CDR3 comprises 16 residues. The germline V and J ends were trimmed by 5 bases and 4 bases, with 15 bases remaining between them. Looked up from germline, CDR1 is SGHTA and CDR2 is FQGNSA. CDR3 coding DNA: TGTGCCAGCAGCAACAGTATCACTCAGTATAATTCACCCCTCCACTTT. Translating it yields CASSNSITQYNSPLHF.

The rearrangement uses TRBV6-5 and TRBJ2-7, with no clear D. Germline V lookup: CDR1 MNHEY, CDR2 SVGAGI. With 4 bases removed from V and 6 bases from J, the gap between germline ends came to 13 bases. This CDR3 region has 13 residues. CDR3 region: CASSSPWTGEQYF. The CDR3 nucleotides are TGTGCCAGCAGTTCCCCTTGGACCGGCGAGCAGTACTTC.

A few counts support this clonotype. The chain employs TRBV12-3 or TRBV12-4 and TRBJ2-5; 7 bases align to TRBD1. V shed 2 bases and J 5 bases; nucleotides not matched to a gene: 5. The CDR3 consists of 14 residues. The CDR3 sequence is CASSLYRGGETQYF. For the CDR3, the DNA is TGTGCCAGCAGTTTATACAGGGGTGGGGAGACCCAGTACTTC.

There are a few counts of this clonotype. The V and J genes are TRBV4-2 and TRBJ2-3, with unresolved D. Germline V gene sequence: CDR1 LGHNA, CDR2 YNFKEQ. The germline V and J ends were trimmed by 0 bases and 4 bases, with 5 bases remaining between them. The CDR3 extends over 13 amino acids. For the CDR3, the DNA is TGTGCCAGCAGCCAAGAGTGGCCAGATACGCAGTATTTT. Residues: CASSQEWPDTQYF.

V is TRBV29-1 and J is TRBJ2-7; tentative D call: TRBD2 (5 bases). CDR1 SQVTM and CDR2 ANQGSEA come from the germline V gene. The ends were cut back, 5 bases at V and 0 bases at J, with 8 bases in the middle. The CDR3 contains 12 residues. CDR3: CSVSEVSYEQYF. In DNA form, the CDR3 reads TGCAGCGTTTCGGAGGTCTCCTACGAGCAGTACTTC.

V gene TRBV20-1 combines with J gene TRBJ2-4; possibly TRBD2 for D (5 bases). CDR1 is DFQATT and CDR2 is SNEGSKA in the germline V gene (reference sequence). Trimming cost V 0 bases and J 0 bases, with 9 bases left between them. CDR3 size: 15 residues. This CDR3 reads CSAREGAVAKNIQYF. DNA for the CDR3: TGCAGTGCTAGAGAAGGAGCGGTAGCCAAAAACATTCAGTACTTC.

The chain joins TRBV5-1 to TRBJ1-3; a possible D gene is TRBD1 (6 bases). Germline V gene data show CDR1 as SGHRS and CDR2 as YFSETQ. The V gene lost 4 bases and the J gene lost 6 bases, with 17 bases spanning the gap. The length of the CDR3 is 15 residues. The CDR3 protein is CASSPELTGLNTIYF. The CDR3 DNA reads as TGCGCCAGCAGCCCCGAACTGACAGGTTTAAACACCATATATTTT.

The chain couples TRBV9 to TRBJ2-7; 7 nucleotides agree with TRBD2. The CDR3 length is 16 residues. Per germline, CDR1 SGDLS and CDR2 YYNGEE. Germline trimming cut 0 bases from V and 4 bases from J; bases unmatched to any gene: 10. CDR3 DNA: TGTGCCAGCAGCGTAGGGGTGGAGGGAGGGCTATACGAGCAGTACTTC. Its translation: CASSVGVEGGLYEQYF.